This T cell receptor beta chain is from a study of OX40 agonist ivuxolimab in advanced cancers. Findings of the study overall: There was clonal expansion of CD4+ and CD8+ blood T cells by week 6 at 0.1 to 3.0 mg/kg.

Worth noting for this clone: Its antigen remains unidentified.

Measured with immunoSEQ multiplex PCR; TCRdb has only the in-frame clones, and not every one. The sample carries fewer than 90,000 clones, about nine tenths recorded once. Per germline, CDR1 MDHEN and CDR2 SYDVKM. The CDR3 extends over 15 amino acids. V gave up 2 bases and J gave up 7 bases, with 12 bases separating them. Blood specimens came from baseline, cycle 4 day 1, and cycle 7 day 1. This clonotype was obtained from an adult with an advanced solid tumor such as melanoma, head and neck, liver or kidney cancer. The chain employs TRBV28 and TRBJ1-6; D may be TRBD1 (5 bases). Here the sequenced sample was CD4+ or CD8+ T cells sorted from blood, taken in a trial of the OX40 agonist ivuxolimab. The CDR3 is CASSLKSGGNSPLHF. The DNA for the CDR3 is TGTGCCAGCAGTTTAAAGAGTGGGGGGAATTCACCCCTCCACTTT.